This passage covers 30 T cell receptor beta chains from one sample sequenced in a study of cytomegalovirus exposure and HLA in healthy donors (TCRdb year 2017). The method behind the library was the immunoSEQ multiplex PCR assay. In TCRdb, the immuneACCESS table is reduced to in-frame sequences with V and J assigned. These tables do not hold every clone; where another copy was compared, an unresolved V gene accounts for under half, and the others remain unexplained. For this sample the table gives 98,000 or so clones, of which 90% to 97% were detected only once. Of the sample, roughly 0.66% is held by the ten largest clones. Sequencing input: PBMCs. The receptors were gathered from a woman aged 18-30 years in good health and CMV-seronegative.

This clone came up once. The chain links TRBV5-6 to TRBJ2-1, with 7 bases lining up with TRBD2. Losses at the gene ends were 4 bases for V and 0 bases for J; bases not matched to a gene: 4. This CDR3 has 15 residues. Germline values: CDR1 SGHDT, CDR2 YYEEEE. The CDR3 spells CASSRGLNSYNEQFF. The CDR3 coding sequence is TGTGCCAGCAGCCGGGGACTAAACTCCTACAATGAGCAGTTCTTC.

This clone showed up just once. The chain couples TRBV7-2 to TRBJ1-1; D remains ambiguous. The CDR3 extends over 14 amino acids. The V end was cut by 1 base, the J end by 1 base, with 7 bases between. From germline, CDR1 is SGHTA and CDR2 FQGNSA. The CDR3 spells CASSLGSWNTEAFF. CDR3 DNA sequence: TGTGCCAGCAGCTTAGGGAGTTGGAACACTGAAGCTTTCTTT.

This clone showed up just once. The rearrangement uses TRBV4-3 and TRBJ1-2; tentative D call: TRBD1 (5 bases). The CDR3 consists of 16 residues. Per the germline V gene, CDR1 is LGHNA and CDR2 is YSLEER. The ends were cut back, 0 bases at V and 0 bases at J, with 11 bases in the middle. CDR3 protein: CASSQDWGRTNYGYTF. The CDR3, as DNA: TGCGCCAGCAGCCAAGATTGGGGCAGGACTAACTATGGCTACACCTTC.

The chain combines TRBV5-1 with TRBJ1-3, with 12 bases fitting TRBD1. V dropped 5 bases and J dropped 2; count of bases not matched to a gene: 2. Germline V gene sequence: CDR1 SGHRS, CDR2 YFSETQ. The CDR3 sequence is 15 residues long. Here the CDR3 reads CASSRDRGPGNTIYF. The CDR3 DNA sequence: TGCGCCAGCAGTCGGGACAGGGGGCCTGGAAACACCATATATTTT. The entire variable domain, with the rest obtained from reference TRBV5-1 and TRBJ1-3, is as follows: KAGVTQTPRYLIKTRGQQVTLSCSPISGHRSVSWYQQTPGQGLQFLFEYFSETQRNKGNFPGRFSGRQFSNSRSEMNVSTLELGDSALYLCASSRDRGPGNTIYFGEGSWLTVV.

The rearrangement joins TRBV28 to TRBJ2-1; TRBD2 matches 9 bases. This CDR3 comprises 17 residues. Germline-derived CDR1 and CDR2 are MDHEN and SYDVKM. V gave up 4 bases and J gave up 6 bases; unmatched junction bases: 13. CDR3 DNA sequence: TGTGCCAGCAGTTACCACCTGGGGCCTAGCGGGGCCAATGAGCAGTTCTTC. As protein: CASSYHLGPSGANEQFF.

V gene TRBV6-5 combines with J gene TRBJ1-2; TRBD1 is a possible D gene (5 bases). The V end lost 8 bases, the J end lost 8 bases, and 18 bases lay between the germline ends. The length of the CDR3 is 13 residues. Germline assignment: CDR1 MNHEY and CDR2 SVGAGI. This chain's CDR3 is CASSPGVLFGYTF. The CDR3 coding sequence is TGTGCCAGCTCCCCGGGGGTCCTCTTCGGCTACACCTTC.

The V and J genes are TRBV6-1 and TRBJ2-1; 7 nucleotides line up with TRBD1. V was clipped by 8 bases and J by 4 bases; unmatched bases: 8. The CDR3 loop spans 14 amino acids. CDR1 and CDR2 from the germline V gene are MNHNS and SASEGT. The CDR3 bases are TGTGCCAGCGAACAGGGGAGATTGTACAATGAGCAGTTCTTC. It specifies CASEQGRLYNEQFF.

The chain uses TRBV6-5 and TRBJ2-5, with D possibly matching TRBD2 (5 bases). V dropped 5 bases and J dropped 7 bases, with 8 bases sitting between them. CDR1 is MNHEY, CDR2 SVGAGI, per germline. This CDR3 is built from 11 residues. The CDR3 DNA is TGTGCCAGCAGTGAGGCGGGGACCCAGTACTTC. It specifies CASSEAGTQYF.

The chain employs TRBV25-1 and TRBJ1-4; D remains ambiguous. Trimming pared 5 bases from V and 7 bases from J, leaving 14 bases between. Germline CDR1 reads MGHDK; CDR2 reads SYGVNS. The CDR3 contains 14 residues. DNA of the CDR3: TGTGCCAGCAGTCAATCCCCGGGGTTTGAAAAACTGTTTTTT. This sequence encodes CASSQSPGFEKLFF. Together with reference TRBV25-1 and TRBJ1-4, the CDR3 gives the full variable domain: EADIYQTPRYLVIGTGKKITLECSQTMGHDKMYWYQQDPGMELHLIHYSYGVNSTEKGDLSSESTVSRIRTEHFPLTLESARPSHTSQYLCASSQSPGFEKLFFGSGTQLSVL.

The chain has TRBV6-5 and TRBJ2-7; 11 bases agree with TRBD1. The CDR3 runs 14 residues. Germline trimming cut 6 bases from V and 4 bases from J; bases unmatched to any gene: 5. In germline, CDR1 is MNHEY, CDR2 SVGAGI. CDR3 in amino acids: CASRMRDRGYEQYF. CDR3 bases: TGTGCCAGCAGAATGAGGGACAGGGGGTACGAGCAGTACTTC.

The gene calls are TRBV28 and TRBJ1-1, with TRBD1 matching over 7 bases. Germline V CDR1 and CDR2: MDHEN, SYDVKM. The length of the CDR3 is 13 residues. Unmatched junction bases numbered 4, after V lost 8 bases and J lost 1 base. The CDR3 protein is CASQGQTNTEAFF. The CDR3 DNA sequence: TGTGCCAGCCAGGGACAGACGAACACTGAAGCTTTCTTT. Using reference TRBV28 and TRBJ1-1 for the parts outside the CDR3, the full variable domain is DVKVTQSSRYLVKRTGEKVFLECVQDMDHENMFWYRQDPGLGLRLIYFSYDVKMKEKGDIPEGYSVSREKKERFSLILESASTNQTSMYLCASQGQTNTEAFFGQGTRLTVV.

The V gene is TRBV28, the J gene TRBJ2-7, with D possibly matching TRBD2 (7 bases). The CDR3 runs to 15 residues. CDR1 MDHEN and CDR2 SYDVKM come from the germline V gene. V lost 3 bases and J 4 bases, leaving 16 bases between the germline ends. Here the CDR3 DNA reads TGTGCCAGCAGTTTCGGGGGGCCGACCCTTTACGAGCAGTACTTC. This translates into CASSFGGPTLYEQYF.

The chain couples TRBV7-8 to TRBJ2-5, with a weak D call TRBD2 (5 bases). From germline, CDR1 is SGHVS and CDR2 FQNEAQ. CDR3 length: 14 residues. Trimming left V 5 bases short and J 3 bases short, with 13 bases between. CDR3 DNA: TGTGCCAGCAGCCCGTTTTTTAGCGAAGAGACCCAGTACTTC. This gives the protein CASSPFFSEETQYF.

This clone came up once. The genes are TRBV12-2 and TRBJ2-1; the table's TRBD1 call for D was not verified on the DNA. TRBV12-2 is flagged as a pseudogene. The CDR3 is made up of 17 amino acids. The CDR3 region has the DNA TGTGCAGCGGGGACAGGATATTCCGCGAGCTCCTACAATGAGCAGTTCTTC. Amino acids: CAAGTGYSASSYNEQFF.

The rearrangement joins TRBV5-4 to TRBJ1-2; D not certain. The CDR3 loop spans 15 amino acids. The germline V gene has CDR1 SGHNT and CDR2 YYREEE (reference sequence). The V end lost 1 base, the J end lost 4 bases, and 14 bases lay between the germline ends. CDR3 nucleotides: TGTGCCAGCAGCTTGCGCGCGGCAACAAGCTATGGCTACACCTTC. Its translation: CASSLRAATSYGYTF. The complete variable domain, with remaining parts taken from reference TRBV5-4 and TRBJ1-2, reads ETGVTQSPTHLIKTRGQQVTLRCSSQSGHNTVSWYQQALGQGPQFIFQYYREEENGRGNFPPRFSGLQFPNYSSELNVNALELDDSALYLCASSLRAATSYGYTFGSGTRLTVV.

This chain connects TRBV10-3 to TRBJ1-1; D not certain. In germline, CDR1 is ENHRY, CDR2 SYGVKD. V was shortened by 2 bases and J by 5 bases, with 6 bases between the two germline ends. The CDR3 is 12 amino acids. CDR3: CAISERGTEAFF. As DNA, the CDR3 is TGTGCCATCAGTGAGCGGGGTACTGAAGCTTTCTTT.

This clone was detected only a few times. J is TRBJ1-6 and V is TRBV5-1; 8 positions agree with TRBD1. Germline CDR1 is SGHRS and CDR2 is YFSETQ. This CDR3 comprises 16 residues. Unmatched junction bases numbered 8, after V lost 4 bases and J lost 5 bases. DNA for the CDR3: TGCGCCAGCAGCCCCTTCCCGACAGGGGATAATTCACCCCTCCACTTT. This encodes CASSPFPTGDNSPLHF.

J is TRBJ2-2 and V is TRBV2, with 7 bases lining up with TRBD2. Germline lookup yields CDR1 SNHLY and CDR2 FYNNEI. V shed 7 bases and J 0 bases; nucleotides not matched to a gene: 5. The CDR3 totals 15 residues. CDR3 nucleotide sequence: TGTGCCAGCACCCGACGGGGGGCGAACACCGGGGAGCTGTTTTTT. The encoded protein is CASTRRGANTGELFF.

This rearrangement joins TRBV2 to TRBJ1-1; 9 bases line up with TRBD1. This CDR3 has 14 amino acids. V trimming: 8 bases; J trimming: 4 bases; junction bases outside the gene matches: 8. Germline loops: CDR1 SNHLY, CDR2 FYNNEI. CDR3 region: CASYPGQGITEAFF. The CDR3 DNA reads as TGTGCCAGCTACCCAGGACAGGGGATCACTGAAGCTTTCTTT.

The genes are TRBV7-3 and TRBJ2-1, with 10 nucleotides matching TRBD2. Germline V gene lookup returns CDR1 SGHTA and CDR2 FQGTGA. The junction had 8 bases not matched to a gene; V was cut back by 3 bases and J by 9 bases. There are 15 residues in the CDR3. CDR3 coding DNA: TGTGCCAGCAGCTTTGCGAGCGGGGGGGACAGTGAGCAGTTCTTC. Translation: CASSFASGGDSEQFF. The whole variable domain, remainder taken from reference TRBV7-3 and TRBJ2-1, is GAGVSQTPSNKVTEKGKYVELRCDPISGHTALYWYRQSLGQGPEFLIYFQGTGAADDSGLPNDRFFAVRPEGSVSTLKIQRTERGDSAVYLCASSFASGGDSEQFFGPGTRLTVL.

The V gene is TRBV6-5, the J gene TRBJ2-7, with TRBD1 matching over 9 bases. The CDR3 runs to 12 residues. Germline CDR1 and CDR2: MNHEY and SVGAGI. The junction had 6 bases not matched to a gene; V was cut back by 10 bases and J by 5 bases. The CDR3 loop reads CATRDRVNEQYF. DNA of the CDR3: TGTGCCACACGGGACAGGGTGAACGAGCAGTACTTC.

The rearrangement links TRBV7-8 to TRBJ2-5; 16 bases map to TRBD2. The germline V gene encodes CDR1 SGHVS and CDR2 FQNEAQ. V lost 5 bases and J lost 0; bases outside the gene matches: 6. The CDR3 runs 18 residues. CDR3 in amino acids: CASSPGLAGGSYQETQYF. DNA for the CDR3: TGTGCCAGCAGCCCGGGACTAGCGGGGGGGTCTTACCAAGAGACCCAGTACTTC.

The rearrangement links TRBV27 to TRBJ1-5; TRBD1 might be the D (5 bases). V was pared by 2 bases and J by 1 base, with 6 bases between. CDR1 and CDR2 from the germline V gene are MNHEY and SMNVEV (reference sequence). This CDR3 comprises 14 residues. The CDR3 bases are TGTGCCAGCAGTTTACGGGGGAGCAATCAGCCCCAGCATTTT. Translating it yields CASSLRGSNQPQHF.

The genes are TRBV5-1 and TRBJ2-7; D gene unclear. Trimming pared 1 base from V and 3 bases from J, leaving 11 bases between. The length of the CDR3 is 14 residues. From germline, CDR1 is SGHRS and CDR2 YFSETQ. CDR3 sequence: CASSLSPRVYEQYF. The CDR3 DNA follows: TGCGCCAGCAGCTTGTCCCCTCGAGTCTACGAGCAGTACTTC. Full variable domain (remainder filled in from reference TRBV5-1 and TRBJ2-7): KAGVTQTPRYLIKTRGQQVTLSCSPISGHRSVSWYQQTPGQGLQFLFEYFSETQRNKGNFPGRFSGRQFSNSRSEMNVSTLELGDSALYLCASSLSPRVYEQYFGPGTRLTVT.

This clone was picked up one time. The rearrangement uses TRBV7-3 and TRBJ2-3, with TRBD2 matching 11 bases. This CDR3 is built from 13 residues. The germline CDR1 and CDR2 sequences are SGHTA and FQGTGA. Losses at the gene ends were 4 bases for V and 11 bases for J; bases not matched to a gene: 5. CDR3 amino acids: CASSSTSGGRQYF. DNA of the CDR3: TGTGCCAGCAGCTCAACTAGCGGGGGAAGGCAGTATTTT.

The V gene is TRBV5-1, the J gene TRBJ2-3; 7 bases match TRBD1. V lost 0 bases, J lost 2 bases, and 3 bases stayed unmatched. The CDR3 is 15 residues long. The germline CDR1 and CDR2 sequences are SGHRS and YFSETQ. The CDR3 DNA follows: TGCGCCAGCAGCTTGGAGGGACAGAACACAGATACGCAGTATTTT. Its translation: CASSLEGQNTDTQYF.

The rearrangement uses TRBV2 and TRBJ2-5, with D possibly being TRBD1 (6 bases). V lost 5 bases and J 9 bases, leaving 16 bases between the germline ends. CDR1 is SNHLY and CDR2 is FYNNEI in the germline V gene. CDR3 length: 13 amino acids. This CDR3 is CASSRDTVGAQYF. The CDR3 DNA reads TGTGCCAGCAGTCGGGACACTGTGGGGGCCCAGTACTTC.

This rearrangement joins TRBV29-1 to TRBJ2-1; 8 bases align to TRBD1. After removal of 1 base from V and 2 bases from J, the junction contained 1 base not matched to a gene. From germline, CDR1 is SQVTM and CDR2 ANQGSEA. This CDR3 comprises 14 residues. The CDR3 here is CSVEGTGTYNEQFF. CDR3 nucleotides: TGCAGCGTTGAAGGGACAGGGACCTACAATGAGCAGTTCTTC.

The J gene is TRBJ1-2, the V gene TRBV29-1; a possible D gene is TRBD1 (6 bases). The CDR3 is 15 residues long. Trimming removed 1 base at V and 4 bases at J, with 16 bases between. The germline CDR1 and CDR2 sequences are SQVTM and ANQGSEA. CDR3 residues: CSVEAVPGAGYGYTF. CDR3 DNA sequence: TGCAGCGTTGAAGCGGTCCCAGGGGCAGGCTATGGCTACACCTTC.

This rearrangement joins TRBV28 to TRBJ2-7; 8 bases align to TRBD1. Germline CDR1 is MDHEN and CDR2 is SYDVKM. V was pared by 6 bases and J by 3 bases, with 10 bases of the junction left unmatched. The CDR3 is made up of 15 amino acids. The CDR3 reads CASSRGTGALYEQYF. CDR3 nucleotides: TGTGCCAGCAGCCGTGGGACAGGAGCACTCTACGAGCAGTACTTC.